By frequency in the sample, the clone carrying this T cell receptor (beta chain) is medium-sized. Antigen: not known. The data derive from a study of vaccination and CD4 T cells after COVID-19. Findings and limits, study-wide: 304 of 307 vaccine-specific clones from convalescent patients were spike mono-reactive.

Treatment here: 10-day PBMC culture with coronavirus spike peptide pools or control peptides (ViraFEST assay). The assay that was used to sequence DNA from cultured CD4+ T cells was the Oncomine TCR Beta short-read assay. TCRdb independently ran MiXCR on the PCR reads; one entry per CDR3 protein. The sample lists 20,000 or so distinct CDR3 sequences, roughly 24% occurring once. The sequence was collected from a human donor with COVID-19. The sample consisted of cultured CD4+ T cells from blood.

CDR3 region: CATSRVGDRPNYGYTF. DNA for the CDR3: TGTGCCACCAGCAGAGTTGGGGACAGGCCTAACTATGGCTACACCTTC. The chain has TRBV15 and TRBJ1-2, with TRBD1 matching 8 bases. The CDR3 totals 16 residues. Germline trimming cut 1 base from V and 0 bases from J; bases unmatched to any gene: 4. Germline-derived CDR1 and CDR2 are LNHNV and YYDKDF (reference sequence).